This entry is about one T cell receptor (beta chain). TCRdb's copy holds only in-frame clones and misses some; the assay was immunoSEQ multiplex PCR. The sample shows 330,000 or so clones, over 55% of them seen only once. The source of the sample is a study of cytotoxic CD8 clonotypes in ibrutinib-treated CLL. This CDR3 region has 16 residues. V lost 3 bases to trimming and J lost 4 bases; unmatched junction nucleotides: 12. Germline V CDR1 and CDR2: MGHRA, YSYEKL. This specimen consisted of PBMCs, obtained after 36 months of ibrutinib treatment. This clonotype was sampled from a human donor with chronic lymphocytic leukemia. The chain uses TRBV4-1 and TRBJ2-7; 7 bases are a match to TRBD2. The CDR3 coding sequence is TGCGCCAGCAGCCAGGGGCTGGCGGGAGCTTTTTACGAGCAGTACTTC. Translated: CASSQGLAGAFYEQYF.